The present TCR beta chain was sequenced within a study of T cell responses to AZD1222 COVID-19 vaccine. Study-level results: Spike-specific TCR breadth and depth grew following two AZD1222 doses.

This clone has just one count. The antigen remains unidentified. TCRdb keeps only in-frame clones here, not all; method: immunoSEQ multiplex PCR. The data contain 200,000 or so clones, roughly 91% of them seen just once; the ten biggest clones take up 0.95% to 1.1%. The material was peripheral blood, obtained on day 0 of MenACWY control vaccination. The origin of this receptor is an adult in good health.

This CDR3 reads CASSSKDERGYTF. The CDR3, as DNA: TGTGCCAGCAGCTCGAAGGACGAGAGGGGCTACACCTTC. The chain has TRBV7-2 and TRBJ1-2; unclear D gene. Trimming pared 4 bases from V and 8 bases from J, leaving 14 bases between. Germline-derived CDR1 and CDR2 are SGHTA and FQGNSA. There are 13 residues in the CDR3.